This is a list of T cell receptor beta chains from one sample in a study of molecular identifiers for immune sequencing clone quantification. MiXCR, applied by TCRdb to the PCR reads, yields one record per CDR3 protein. The data hold about 510,000 distinct CDR3 sequences, with 25% observed a single time. Sequenced: naive CD8+ T cells from blood, with Jurkat cell RNA spiked in. These receptors originate from a human donor in good health. Some libraries in this study had Jurkat cell RNA spiked in. Both conserved end residues are part of each CDR3. The order of the fields is CDR3 protein, CDR3 DNA, clone size, J gene, D gene, V gene. D genes are given only for firm matches. Only some rows state a clone size, as once, few, many or a class for expanded clones.

CASTPGRGTYNEQFF	TGTGCCAGCACCCCCGGAAGGGGGACCTACAATGAGCAGTTCTTC	-	TRBJ2-1	-	TRBV2
CASSLVTTGVEQYF	TGTGCCAGCAGCTTGGTTACAACAGGGGTCGAGCAGTACTTC	-	TRBJ2-7	TRBD1	TRBV7-2
CTSSPPGDEQYF	TGTACCAGCTCACCACCGGGGGACGAGCAGTACTTC	-	TRBJ2-7	-	TRBV18
CASSAGGPSYEQYF	TGTGCCAGCAGCGCAGGGGGCCCCTCCTACGAGCAGTACTTC	many	TRBJ2-7	TRBD1	TRBV9
CASSRQSGGYNEQFF	TGTGCCAGCAGTCGACAGTCGGGGGGCTACAATGAGCAGTTCTTC	-	TRBJ2-1	TRBD2	TRBV27
CASSPGGLAQETQYF	TGTGCCAGTAGTCCCGGGGGGTTAGCTCAAGAGACCCAGTACTTC	few	TRBJ2-5	TRBD2	TRBV19
CASSSPTAVNTEAFF	TGTGCCAGCAGCTCCCCGACAGCGGTGAACACTGAAGCTTTCTTT	many	TRBJ1-1	-	TRBV7-2
CSARGYGTYEQYF	TGCAGTGCTAGAGGATATGGAACCTACGAGCAGTACTTC	few	TRBJ2-7	-	TRBV20-1
CASSQDITGQPQHF	TGCGCCAGCAGCCAAGACATTACGGGTCAGCCCCAGCATTTT	many	TRBJ1-5	-	TRBV4-3
CASSYSIQGSGYGYTF	TGTGCCAGCAGTTACTCGATCCAGGGTTCGGGGTATGGCTACACCTTC	few	TRBJ1-2	-	TRBV6-5
CASSGFSYYGYTF	TGTGCCAGCAGTGGATTCAGCTACTATGGCTACACCTTC	few	TRBJ1-2	-	TRBV28
CASSKPRDRVGNEQVF	TGTGCCAGCAGTAAACCCCGGGACAGGGTAGGCAATGAGCAGGTCTTC	-	TRBJ2-1	TRBD1	TRBV11-2
CASSSGLLIYF	TGTGCCAGCAGCTCCGGACTACTGATATACTTC	-	TRBJ2-5	-	TRBV11-2
CASSLVNRNPSTEAFF	TGTGCCAGCAGCCTGGTAAACAGAAACCCGAGCACTGAAGCTTTCTTT	few	TRBJ1-1	-	TRBV27
CASSLGGGLDTEAFF	TGTGCCAGCAGCTTAGGAGGGGGGTTGGACACTGAAGCTTTCTTT	many	TRBJ1-1	-	TRBV7-9
CASSPGLAGGLRTYEQYF	TGCGCCAGCAGCCCAGGACTAGCGGGAGGGCTACGGACCTACGAGCAGTACTTC	few	TRBJ2-7	TRBD2	TRBV4-1
CASNVRAAYEQYF	TGTGCCAGCAACGTGAGGGCAGCATACGAGCAGTACTTC	many	TRBJ2-7	-	TRBV25-1
CASSPGVAGGSPHNEQFF	TGTGCCAGCAGCCCCGGGGTAGCGGGAGGTTCCCCCCACAATGAGCAGTTCTTC	-	TRBJ2-1	TRBD2	TRBV7-3
CSARDPGQGIQETQYF	TGCAGTGCTAGAGATCCTGGGCAGGGGATTCAAGAGACCCAGTACTTC	few	TRBJ2-5	-	TRBV20-1
CASTYQPRTASSYEQYF	TGTGCCAGCACCTACCAACCACGGACAGCTTCCTCCTACGAGCAGTACTTC	-	TRBJ2-7	-	TRBV6-2/TRBV6-3
CATSDWDRVGDTGELFF	TGTGCCACCAGTGACTGGGACAGGGTAGGGGACACCGGGGAGCTGTTTTTT	-	TRBJ2-2	TRBD1	TRBV24-1
CASSSGQETQYF	TGTGCCAGCAGTTCGGGCCAGGAGACCCAGTACTTC	many	TRBJ2-5	-	TRBV25-1
CSVGRDTDTQYF	TGCAGCGTTGGCAGAGACACAGATACGCAGTATTTT	-	TRBJ2-3	-	TRBV29-1
CASSIDWGPSTGDANYGYTF	TGTGCCAGTAGTATAGATTGGGGGCCCTCAACAGGGGACGCTAACTATGGCTACACCTTC	-	TRBJ1-2	TRBD1	TRBV19